The entry below describes one T cell receptor (beta chain). Its antigen remains unidentified. Starting from PBMCs, sorting isolated CD4+ and CD8+ T cells. The data originate from a study of CD8+ T cells in alopecia areata. Overall study findings and caveats: Between patients, shared TCR sequences were less clear than in mice. This was possibly due in part to HLA diversity in the patient population. Scalp specimens additionally yield sequences from normal skin's resident alphabeta T cells. Alopecia totalis/universalis scalp especially showed more expanded CD8+ clones than normal scalp.

Extracted RNA was reverse transcribed, and the resulting cDNA served as sequencing template. Sequenced by immunoSEQ multiplex PCR; TCRdb stores in-frame clones only, minus some. The data hold some 150,000 clones, with roughly 60% observed a single time. Trimming cost V 4 bases and J 3 bases; bases outside gene matches: 3. Germline loops: CDR1 MDHEN, CDR2 SYDVKM. The CDR3 extends over 13 amino acids. The sample was CD8+ T cells sorted from blood. The rearrangement links TRBV28 to TRBJ2-7, with 7 nucleotides matching TRBD1. The source of this sequence is a human donor in good health. The CDR3 spells CASSSSGGYEQYF. CDR3 nucleotide sequence: TGTGCCAGCAGTTCTTCAGGGGGCTACGAGCAGTACTTC. Based on the CDR3 plus reference TRBV28 and TRBJ2-7, the full variable domain is DVKVTQSSRYLVKRTGEKVFLECVQDMDHENMFWYRQDPGLGLRLIYFSYDVKMKEKGDIPEGYSVSREKKERFSLILESASTNQTSMYLCASSSSGGYEQYFGPGTRLTVT.